These T cell receptor beta chains were read from a single sample in a study of T cells in Graves' hyperthyroidism and ophthalmopathy. In TCRdb, the multiplex PCR reads were re-called with MiXCR into one record per CDR3 protein. The table includes a few hundred thousand distinct CDR3 sequences, 15% detected once. Material for sequencing was blood. The receptors shown here come from a woman in her 30s with Graves' hyperthyroidism. CDR3s include the opening cysteine and the closing phenylalanine or tryptophan. The D gene is left open where the match is weak. Expanded clones get a size class; other rows say once, few or many, or leave the size out.

12	TRBV20-1	.	.	TRBJ2-7	TGCAGTGCTAGATTAGACGGAGCTGAGCAGTACTTC	CSARLDGAEQYF
15	TRBV5-6	.	many	TRBJ2-2	TGTGCCAGCAGCTTGGTCCTAGGAGACACCGGGGAGCTGTTTTTT	CASSLVLGDTGELFF
14	TRBV4-2	.	many	TRBJ2-1	TGTGCCAGCAGCCAGGCTAATGGGGACAATGAGCAGTTCTTC	CASSQANGDNEQFF
15	TRBV6-1	TRBD1	.	TRBJ1-3	TGTGCCAGCAGTCACCGGACAGGGCCTGGAAACACCATATATTTT	CASSHRTGPGNTIYF
16	TRBV3-1	TRBD2	many	TRBJ2-1	TGTGCCAGCACCACGACTAGCGGGGCCTCCTACAATGAGCAGTTCTTC	CASTTTSGASYNEQFF
14	TRBV29-1	TRBD2	.	TRBJ2-1	TGCAGCGTTTCTTCGACTAGCGGGTACAATGGGCAGTTCTTC	CSVSSTSGYNGQFF
15	TRBV6-1	TRBD2	many	TRBJ2-1	TGTGCCAGCAGTGTGGGTAGCGGGAGTAACGGTGAGCAGTTCTTC	CASSVGSGSNGEQFF
14	TRBV5-5	TRBD1	many	TRBJ1-4	TGTGCCAGCAGCTCGGGACAGGCGGGTGAAAAACTGTTTTTT	CASSSGQAGEKLFF
17	TRBV20-1	TRBD2	.	TRBJ2-3	TGCAGTGCTAGGCCGGCTAGCGGGAGCCCGAGCACAGATACGCAGTATTTT	CSARPASGSPSTDTQYF
16	TRBV7-3	TRBD2	.	TRBJ2-2	TGTGCCAGCAGCCCAAAAACTAGCGGGAGTTCCGGGGAGCTGTTTTTT	CASSPKTSGSSGELFF
12	TRBV20-1	.	.	TRBJ1-2	TGCAGTGCGAAGGCAGGGGCTATAGGCTACACCTTC	CSAKAGAIGYTF
16	TRBV19	.	.	TRBJ2-3	TGTGCCAGTAGTGACCGGGGCACCTTTACAACAGATACGCAGTATTTT	CASSDRGTFTTDTQYF
15	TRBV5-1	.	.	TRBJ2-5	TGCGCCAGCAGCTTACTGGGACGGGTCCAAGAGACCCAGTACTTC	CASSLLGRVQETQYF
18	TRBV6-2/TRBV6-3	TRBD2	many	TRBJ2-7	TGTGCCAGCAGTCCCCCCGTGTGGCGGGACTATCGGAGGGGAGAGCAGTACTTC	CASSPPVWRDYRRGEQYF
11	TRBV2	.	many	TRBJ2-1	TGTGCCAGCAGTACCGACAGTGAGCAGTTCTTC	CASSTDSEQFF